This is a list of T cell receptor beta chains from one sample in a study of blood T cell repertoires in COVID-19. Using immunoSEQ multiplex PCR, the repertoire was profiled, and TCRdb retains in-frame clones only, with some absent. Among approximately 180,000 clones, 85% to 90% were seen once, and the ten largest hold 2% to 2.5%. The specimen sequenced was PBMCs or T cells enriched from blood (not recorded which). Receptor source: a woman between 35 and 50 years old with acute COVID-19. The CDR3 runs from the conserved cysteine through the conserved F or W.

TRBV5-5	CASSSTGTNEKLFF
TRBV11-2	CASSTGTGVVIETQYF
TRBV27	CASSTWSGGGPRSSSDTQYF
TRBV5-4	CASSRAGVPQETQYF
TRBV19	CATTGTGGGGANVLTF
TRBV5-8	CASSFVGGSKDTQYF
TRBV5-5	CASSYEPGQGYTEAFF
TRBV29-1	CSVEVPNDRHPLSKNIQYF
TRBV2	CASTKDRPSTNEKLFF
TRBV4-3	CASSQERYFSGGIYF
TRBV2	CASRTGTGAGYGYTF
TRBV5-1	CASSGGTPGSGNTIYF
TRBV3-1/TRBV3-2	CASGPHEGQGLAHNEQFF
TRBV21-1	CASTRGLATFPLNEQFF
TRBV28	CASSSRQGAPGANVLTF
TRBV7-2	CASSLAWVADYGYTF
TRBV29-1	CSVEDLRQTLGYGYTF